These 8 T cell receptor beta chains were all obtained from the same sample, sequenced in a study of OX40 agonist ivuxolimab in advanced cancers. Here immunoSEQ multiplex PCR was the method, and the copy in TCRdb shows in-frame clones only, minus some. Of tens of thousands of clones in the sample, 78% were seen once. This specimen consisted of CD4+ or CD8+ T cells sorted from blood, obtained in a trial of the OX40 agonist ivuxolimab. These receptors originate from an adult with an advanced solid tumor such as melanoma, head and neck, liver or kidney cancer.

This clone turned up a few times. The V gene is TRBV19, the J gene TRBJ1-4; 7 bases map to TRBD1. The V segment lost 9 bases and the J segment 8 bases; nucleotides outside the gene matches: 18. CDR3 length equals 16 residues. Germline V gene lookup returns CDR1 LNHDA and CDR2 SQIVND (reference sequence). CDR3 amino acids: CASSPGRYRGDEKLFF. The CDR3 nucleotides read TGTGCCAGCAGCCCAGGACGATACAGGGGTGACGAAAAACTGTTTTTT.

This clone was found a few times. The chain carries TRBV28 and TRBJ1-1; a weak D match, TRBD1 (5 bases). This CDR3 comprises 16 residues. Germline-derived CDR1 and CDR2 are MDHEN and SYDVKM. Trimming shortened V by 4 bases and J by 0 bases, and 15 bases separated the two germline ends. CDR3 amino acids: CASSSTGLSMNTEAFF. CDR3 sequence (DNA): TGTGCCAGCAGTTCAACGGGGCTCTCCATGAACACTGAAGCTTTCTTT. Looking up the rest from reference TRBV28 and TRBJ1-1 gives the full variable domain: DVKVTQSSRYLVKRTGEKVFLECVQDMDHENMFWYRQDPGLGLRLIYFSYDVKMKEKGDIPEGYSVSREKKERFSLILESASTNQTSMYLCASSSTGLSMNTEAFFGQGTRLTVV.

J is TRBJ1-5 and V is TRBV23-1, with D possibly being TRBD1 (6 bases). TRBV23-1 belongs to the ORF category, with a function that is uncertain. Between the trimmed V and J ends, which lost 11 bases and 0 bases, there was a span of 23 bases. The CDR3 is made up of 17 amino acids. CDR3 in amino acids: CAVRGQGPSDSNQPQHF. In DNA, the CDR3 is TGCGCCGTACGGGGGCAGGGTCCCTCTGATAGCAATCAGCCCCAGCATTTT.

In its sample, this clone was seen a few times. In DNA form, the CDR3 reads TGTGCCAGCAGCGTAGGTTCATTAGGAAACACCATATATTTT. Its protein is CASSVGSLGNTIYF. The chain has TRBV9 and TRBJ1-3; no definite D call. Trimming left V 0 bases short and J 4 bases short, with 8 bases between. Looked up from germline, CDR1 is SGDLS and CDR2 is YYNGEE. This CDR3 has 14 amino acids.

The rearrangement uses TRBV6-6 and TRBJ1-2, with D tentatively TRBD1 (5 bases). The germline gives CDR1 MNHNY, CDR2 SVGAGI (reference sequence). This CDR3 comprises 16 residues. The ends were cut back, 2 bases at V and 0 bases at J, with 13 bases in the middle. CDR3 in DNA: TGTGCCAGCAGTTACCCGGGACGCCGAGCTAACTATGGCTACACCTTC. As protein: CASSYPGRRANYGYTF.

The V gene is TRBV6-5, the J gene TRBJ2-2; 7 bases line up with TRBD1. Germline V gene data show CDR1 as MNHEY and CDR2 as SVGAGI. Trimming cost V 11 bases and J 5 bases; bases outside gene matches: 11. The CDR3 is 14 amino acids. This CDR3 reads CAGSGTVSTGELFF. CDR3 bases: TGTGCCGGCTCCGGGACAGTTAGTACCGGGGAGCTGTTTTTT.

The rearrangement links TRBV5-5 to TRBJ2-7; a weak D match, TRBD2 (6 bases). Germline V gene lookup returns CDR1 SGHKS and CDR2 YYEKEE (reference sequence). This CDR3 has 16 amino acids. V was cut by 1 base and J by 2 bases, with 16 bases left in between. CDR3 in amino acids: CASSLYLLAQTYEQYF. For the CDR3, the DNA is TGTGCCAGCAGCTTGTACCTGCTAGCGCAAACCTACGAGCAGTACTTC. Full variable domain (missing parts from reference TRBV5-5 and TRBJ2-7): DAGVTQSPTHLIKTRGQQVTLRCSPISGHKSVSWYQQVLGQGPQFIFQYYEKEERGRGNFPDRFSARQFPNYSSELNVNALLLGDSALYLCASSLYLLAQTYEQYFGPGTRLTVT.

V gene TRBV20-1 combines with J gene TRBJ2-5; D is uncertain. The J call is uncertain, as TRBJ2-7 better fits the DNA end. Germline V gene data show CDR1 as DFQATT and CDR2 as SNEGSKA (reference sequence). This CDR3 contains 11 residues. CDR3 amino acids: CSASPTNEQYF. CDR3 DNA sequence: TGCAGTGCTAGCCCAACAAACGAGCAGTACTTC.